This entry features one T cell receptor beta chain sequence. Its antigen is currently not known. No base-level quality is on record; no much larger clone is a single base apart. The data stem from a study of CD4+ T cells in melanoma (dated by TCRdb to the early 2020s). The study in broad terms: The study examined neoantigen-specific CD4+ T cells in human melanoma.

The donors were people with melanoma. Libraries were made using the immunoSEQ multiplex PCR assay. The immuneACCESS repertoire file appears here via TCRdb, limited to in-frame rearrangements. These files lack a portion of the clones; in checked studies, under half of the deficit traces to unresolved V genes, and the cause of the others is not known. The sample table holds under 10,000 clones, of which around 67% were seen once. The ten top clones hold about 23% of the sample. Overall study results and their limits: According to the report, neoantigen-specific CD4+ T cells in melanoma displayed diverse differentiation states. The report described a correlation between neoantigen-specific CD4+ T cells and the function of CD8+ T cells, macrophages and B cells.

Material for sequencing was cells from a culture (not recorded whether cultured in vitro). The receptor was derived from a human donor with melanoma.

The DNA sequence follows: TGCGCCAGCAGGCCGGCAGGGGCCACCGGGGAGCTGTTTTTT. Its protein is CASRPAGATGELFF. The chain uses TRBV5-1 and TRBJ2-2; a weak D assignment points to TRBD1 (6 bases agree). The V end loses 5 bases and the J end loses 4 bases, and a stretch of 12 bases separates them. The CDR3 has 14 amino acids, counting the end cysteine and phenylalanine. Of the read, only the CDR3 DNA is kept; its 42 bases are in frame from base 1. The germline V gene specifies SGHRS as CDR1 and YFSETQ as CDR2.